This is a list of T cell receptor beta chains from one sample in a study of T cell changes during pregnancy in multiple sclerosis. Method: immunoSEQ multiplex PCR; TCRdb's copy keeps in-frame clones and lacks some. This table holds about 33,000 clones, roughly nine tenths found once. The source was CD4+ T cells from peripheral blood mononuclear cells, collected in the third trimester of pregnancy. These receptors all come from a female donor in good health, enrolled as a control in a pregnancy study. The CDR3 runs from the conserved cysteine through the conserved F or W. The order of the fields is CDR3 protein, CDR3 DNA, J gene, D gene, clone size, V gene, CDR3 length. The D gene is left open where the match is weak. The size of a clone is reported for some rows only, either as once, few or many, or as a class for expanded clones.

CASSPGLAVSYEQYF	TGTGCCAGCAGTCCCGGACTAGCGGTCAGCTACGAGCAGTACTTC	TRBJ2-7	TRBD2	-	TRBV6-5	15
CASPPNRREGLSPGELFF	TGTGCCAGCCCCCCTAACCGGCGGGAGGGCCTTTCTCCCGGGGAGCTGTTTTTT	TRBJ2-2	TRBD2	-	TRBV27	18
CASCKWPWNTEAFF	TGTGCCAGCTGCAAGTGGCCGTGGAACACTGAAGCTTTCTTT	TRBJ1-1	-	-	TRBV6-5	14
CASSIVVDNEQFF	TGTGCCAGTAGTATAGTAGTGGACAATGAGCAGTTCTTC	TRBJ2-1	-	-	TRBV19	13
CASSDQSGRVISYNSPLHF	TGTGCCAGCAGTGACCAGTCGGGCAGGGTCATCTCCTATAATTCACCCCTCCACTTT	TRBJ1-6	-	-	TRBV2	19
CASSQDFPETQYF	TGTGCCAGCAGCCAAGATTTCCCGGAGACCCAGTACTTC	TRBJ2-5	-	-	TRBV4-2	13
CASTRTGVFSGNTIYF	TGTGCCAGTACCCGGACAGGCGTCTTCTCTGGAAACACCATATATTTT	TRBJ1-3	TRBD1	-	TRBV19	16
CASSKTGGNFQETQYF	TGTGCTAGCAGCAAAACTGGCGGGAATTTTCAAGAGACCCAGTACTTC	TRBJ2-5	-	-	TRBV7-7	16
CASSRGTAYEQYF	TGTGCCAGCAGCCGCGGGACCGCCTACGAGCAGTACTTC	TRBJ2-7	-	few	TRBV14	13
CASSPLGGGFVMRAETQYF	TGTGCCAGCAGCCCCCTCGGGGGGGGCTTTGTAATGAGGGCAGAGACCCAGTACTTC	TRBJ2-5	TRBD2	once	TRBV7-6	19
CASSEERGGPEQFF	TGCGCCAGCAGTGAGGAGCGGGGGGGCCCTGAGCAGTTCTTC	TRBJ2-1	TRBD2	-	TRBV10-2	14